What follows describes a single T cell receptor beta chain. Its matching antigen is unknown. The sample belongs to a study of OX40 agonist ivuxolimab in advanced cancers. Study-level findings and limits: Both blood CD4+ and CD8+ T cells showed clonal growth by week 6 at 0.1 to 3.0 mg/kg.

Germline V gives CDR1 SEHNR, CDR2 FQNEAQ (reference sequence). The CDR3 has 14 residues. Germline trimming cut 4 bases from V and 4 bases from J; bases unmatched to any gene: 4. The assay was immunoSEQ multiplex PCR, and TCRdb's table has in-frame clones only and misses some. The repertoire has 96,000 or so clones, 90% of them found once; the top ten carry around 1.6%. Blood sampling took place at baseline, cycle 4 day 1, and cycle 7 day 1. This sample comprised CD4+ or CD8+ T cells sorted from blood, obtained in a trial of the OX40 agonist ivuxolimab. This TCR derives from an adult with an advanced solid tumor such as melanoma, head and neck, liver or kidney cancer. The J gene is TRBJ2-3, the V gene TRBV7-9; 8 bases align to TRBD1. The CDR3 loop reads CASSSRTGPDTQYF. In nucleotides, the CDR3 is TGTGCCAGCAGCTCACGGACAGGGCCAGATACGCAGTATTTT.